These 3 T cell receptor beta chains share one sample of origin, sequenced in a study of cytotoxic CD8 clonotypes in ibrutinib-treated CLL. The assay was immunoSEQ multiplex PCR, and TCRdb's table has in-frame clones only and misses some. Here the sample spans 7,000 or so clones, 60% to 80% being singletons. Here the sequenced sample was PBMCs, taken before ibrutinib treatment. The origin of the receptors is a human donor with chronic lymphocytic leukemia.

This clone is classed as medium-sized. The rearrangement joins TRBV29-1 to TRBJ1-5, with D maybe TRBD1 (5 bases). The CDR3 is 13 residues long. V dropped 4 bases and J dropped 2 bases, with 9 bases sitting between them. CDR1 and CDR2 (germline): SQVTM, ANQGSEA. The CDR3 loop is CSVALGGNQPQHF. Written as DNA, the CDR3 is TGCAGCGTTGCCCTGGGGGGCAATCAGCCCCAGCATTTT.

This clone appeared a single time. This chain uses TRBV19 with TRBJ1-4; D unresolved. Germline V gene data show CDR1 as LNHDA and CDR2 as SQIVND (reference sequence). The CDR3 loop spans 16 amino acids. V was trimmed by 1 base and J by 5 bases, leaving 14 bases between them. In nucleotides, the CDR3 is TGTGCCAGTAGTATAGTGCGAGGCCTCCAGAATGAAAAACTGTTTTTT. Translated: CASSIVRGLQNEKLFF.

This clone was counted a few times. The chain combines TRBV18 with TRBJ2-1; 7 bases map to TRBD1. Germline trimming cut 3 bases from V and 7 bases from J; bases unmatched to any gene: 12. This CDR3 contains 16 residues. Germline V lookup: CDR1 KGHSH, CDR2 LQKENI. The CDR3 coding sequence is TGTGCCAGCTCACCCTGGGACAGTAGCTCAGGGAATGAGCAGTTCTTC. Translating it yields CASSPWDSSSGNEQFF.